This TCR beta chain was sequenced for a study of identical twins. Study conclusions and caveats: Researchers caution that invariant MAIT and iNKT cells could partly confound zero-insertion analyses. Monozygotic twins shared more out-of-frame TCR alpha than recombination models predicted. Fewer insertions marked abundant cord blood beta clonotypes; young adult naive trended weakly, memory not at all.

Template switching introduced a universal primer site, and the cDNA bore unique molecular identifiers. One entry per CDR3 protein results from TCRdb running MiXCR on the 5' RACE reads. In the table there are a few hundred thousand distinct CDR3 sequences, 7.5% to 10% of which are singletons. This CDR3 is built from 14 residues. Trimming cost V 0 bases and J 5 bases, with 9 bases left between them. This clonotype was seen at least ten times. The antigen is undetermined. The same specimen was also included in a second study, on yellow fever vaccine responses in identical twins.

This rearrangement joins TRBV12-3 or TRBV12-4 to TRBJ2-3; maybe TRBD2 (5 bases). The clonotype comes from a woman under 30 in good health. The sample comprised PBMCs. The CDR3 reads CASSLAPGRDTQYF. The CDR3 DNA sequence: TGTGCCAGCAGTTTAGCGCCGGGAAGAGATACGCAGTATTTT.